The 8 T cell receptor beta chains listed next were all sequenced from one sample in a study of blood T cell repertoires in COVID-19. The method was immunoSEQ multiplex PCR; TCRdb's version includes in-frame clones alone and lacks a portion of them. The sample gives about 150,000 clones, roughly 82% of which show up once; around 2.2% is in the top ten. What was sequenced was peripheral blood. The receptor source for this set is a man aged 70-80 years with acute or convalescent COVID-19.

This clone has just a few counts. V usage is TRBV3-1 (or the pseudogene TRBV3-2) and J usage is TRBJ1-4; D perhaps matches TRBD1 (5 bases). Trimming removed 4 bases from V and 8 bases from J, with 14 bases in between. The CDR3 covers 14 residues. Germline-derived CDR1 and CDR2 are LGHDT and YNNKEL (reference sequence). The CDR3 protein is CASSPSGGKEKLFF. The CDR3 coding sequence is TGTGCCAGCAGCCCCTCGGGGGGTAAAGAAAAACTGTTTTTT.

This clone has a single count. The gene calls are TRBV6-2 or TRBV6-3 and TRBJ1-1; D is unresolved. V lost 6 bases, J lost 13 bases, and 21 bases lay in between. This CDR3 region has 13 residues. Germline CDR1 reads MNHEY; CDR2 reads SVGEGT. CDR3 DNA: TGTGCCAGCAGCTCTAACTACAGTCCTGGAGGTTTCTTT. Amino acid sequence: CASSSNYSPGGFF.

The V gene is TRBV7-9, the J gene TRBJ2-2, with D possibly TRBD1 on 6 matching bases. Germline CDR1 reads SEHNR; CDR2 reads FQNEAQ (reference sequence). The CDR3 is made up of 14 amino acids. With 5 bases removed from V and 5 bases from J, the gap between germline ends came to 12 bases. The CDR3 DNA is TGTGCCAGCAGCGCCTATCAGGGGACCGGGGAGCTGTTTTTT. Amino acid sequence: CASSAYQGTGELFF. Variable domain in full (rest from reference TRBV7-9 and TRBJ2-2): DTGVSQNPRHKITKRGQNVTFRCDPISEHNRLYWYRQTLGQGPEFLTYFQNEAQLEKSRLLSDRFSAERPKGSFSTLEIQRTEQGDSAMYLCASSAYQGTGELFFGEGSRLTVL.

The chain uses TRBV3-1 (or the pseudogene TRBV3-2) and TRBJ2-7, with 9 nucleotides matching TRBD1. Germline-derived CDR1 and CDR2 are LGHDT and YNNKEL (reference sequence). V lost 5 bases, J lost 4 bases, and 12 bases stayed unmatched. The CDR3 has 16 residues. The CDR3 sequence is CASSVEGQGFLYEQYF. In DNA, the CDR3 is TGTGCCAGCAGCGTTGAGGGACAGGGTTTCTTGTACGAGCAGTACTTC.

The rearrangement uses TRBV6-6 and TRBJ1-5, with D possibly TRBD1 on 5 matching bases. Germline V gene sequence: CDR1 MNHNY, CDR2 SVGAGI (reference sequence). This CDR3 is 14 amino acids long. V gave up 8 bases and J gave up 3 bases, with 14 bases separating them. CDR3 sequence: CASDRGGANQPQHF. As DNA, the CDR3 is TGTGCCAGCGACCGGGGGGGTGCCAATCAGCCCCAGCATTTT.

The V call is TRBV5-1, the J call TRBJ1-1; the match to TRBD1 covers 11 bases. The germline CDR1 and CDR2 sequences are SGHRS and YFSETQ. Trimming removed 5 bases from V and 6 bases from J; junction bases left unmatched: 6. CDR3 size: 14 residues. The CDR3 loop reads CASRIPGQGAEAFF. DNA of the CDR3: TGCGCCAGCAGGATCCCGGGACAGGGGGCTGAAGCTTTCTTT.

The rearrangement uses TRBV19 and TRBJ2-7; tentative D call: TRBD2 (6 bases). This CDR3 region has 17 residues. The V and J ends lost 5 bases and 2 bases respectively, with 22 bases between them. The germline V gene has CDR1 LNHDA and CDR2 SQIVND (reference sequence). CDR3 amino acids: CASSEGRAGLGAYEQYF. Here the CDR3 DNA reads TGTGCCAGTAGTGAGGGCCGGGCGGGATTGGGGGCCTACGAGCAGTACTTC.

The chain carries TRBV6-1 and TRBJ2-5; TRBD2 matches at 11 bases. Per germline, CDR1 MNHNS and CDR2 SASEGT. The CDR3 covers 18 residues. V was clipped by 0 bases and J by 4 bases; unmatched bases: 10. CDR3 DNA sequence: TGTGCCAGCAGTGAAGCGCTTACACTAGCGGGAGTAGGAGAGACCCAGTACTTC. It specifies CASSEALTLAGVGETQYF.